A single sample is the source of the 10 T cell receptor beta chains below, sequenced in a study of blood T cell repertoires in COVID-19 (dated by TCRdb to the early 2020s). Receptor amplification or capture employed the immunoSEQ multiplex PCR assay. The table was pulled from immuneACCESS by TCRdb, which kept in-frame rearrangements only. Such tables lose some clones; where checked, under half of the loss comes from unresolved V genes, and the rest has no known cause. This sample lists 10,000 to 15,000 clones; 82% were detected once. The ten largest make up 35% to 55% of the sample. The sample comprised peripheral blood. The source of these receptors is a man older than 75 with acute or convalescent COVID-19.

The gene calls are TRBV30 and TRBJ1-2; 7 bases agree with TRBD1. The ends lost 2 bases at V and 3 bases at J; junction bases unmatched: 3. This CDR3 has 13 amino acids. Germline CDR1 is GTSNPN and CDR2 is SVGIG (reference sequence). CDR3 nucleotides: TGTGCCTGGAGTCCCGGGACAGACTATGGCTACACCTTC. It specifies CAWSPGTDYGYTF.

Here the CDR3 reads CATRQPNEKLFF. CDR3 nucleotides: TGTGCCACCAGACAACCAAATGAAAAACTGTTTTTT. This chain links TRBV15 with TRBJ1-4; no clear D gene. CDR1 LNHNV and CDR2 YYDKDF come from the germline V gene (reference sequence). With 6 bases removed from V and 5 bases from J, the gap between germline ends came to 7 bases. The CDR3 contains 12 residues.

The CDR3 is CASSTLTGGQETQYF. For the CDR3, the DNA is TGCGCCAGCAGCACCCTGACAGGGGGCCAAGAGACCCAGTACTTC. The rearrangement joins TRBV5-1 to TRBJ2-5; TRBD1 matches at 9 bases. With V trimmed by 4 bases and J by 1 base, 5 bases remained unmatched. Germline assignment: CDR1 SGHRS and CDR2 YFSETQ. The CDR3 covers 15 residues.

The CDR3 nucleotides read TGTGCCAGCAGCTATCTAGCGGGGCACGGGGAAGAGACCCAGTACTTC. It codes for CASSYLAGHGEETQYF. The chain carries TRBV9 and TRBJ2-5, with TRBD2 matching 9 bases. There are 16 residues in the CDR3. Trimming took 4 bases from V and 3 from J; bases not matched to a gene: 10. The germline CDR1 and CDR2 sequences are SGDLS and YYNGEE.

The chain couples TRBV5-1 to TRBJ2-3; 8 bases align to TRBD2. Trimming cost V 3 bases and J 6 bases; bases outside gene matches: 12. Looked up from germline, CDR1 is SGHRS and CDR2 is YFSETQ. The CDR3 runs 16 residues. For the CDR3, the DNA is TGCGCCAGCAGCTCCTCTGGGGCGGGGGGAGATGATACGCAGTATTTT. Translated, it gives CASSSSGAGGDDTQYF.

The rearrangement joins TRBV12-3 or TRBV12-4 to TRBJ1-1; the D gene is possibly TRBD1 (6 bases). Trimming removed 6 bases at V and 5 bases at J, with 13 bases between. CDR3 length: 13 amino acids. The CDR3 DNA reads as TGTGCCAGCAGCCATGAGAGGGGGACTGAAGCTTTCTTT. Amino acids: CASSHERGTEAFF.

The J gene is TRBJ2-5, the V gene TRBV30, with TRBD2 matching 7 bases. With V trimmed by 0 bases and J by 5 bases, 9 bases remained unmatched. CDR1 is GTSNPN, CDR2 SVGIG, per germline (reference sequence). The CDR3 sequence is 15 residues long. The CDR3 bases are TGTGCCTGGAGTGTTGGCGGGGGTTCGTGGGAGACCCAGTACTTC. Translated: CAWSVGGGSWETQYF.

V is TRBV19 and J is TRBJ1-2, with D perhaps TRBD1 (5 bases). V gave up 5 bases and J gave up 0 bases, with 13 bases separating them. Germline CDR1 LNHDA, CDR2 SQIVND (reference sequence). This CDR3 spans 15 amino acids. CDR3 protein: CASSSEQGSNYGYTF. The CDR3 DNA reads as TGTGCCAGTAGTTCTGAGCAGGGTTCTAACTATGGCTACACCTTC.

The chain combines TRBV5-1 with TRBJ2-2; 7 nucleotides align to TRBD2. Unmatched junction bases numbered 2, after V lost 0 bases and J lost 3 bases. The CDR3 runs to 15 residues. Germline lookup yields CDR1 SGHRS and CDR2 YFSETQ. CDR3 nucleotide sequence: TGCGCCAGCAGCTTGGCTAGCGGTTACACCGGGGAGCTGTTTTTT. Translated: CASSLASGYTGELFF.

In nucleotides, the CDR3 is TGTGCCCTGCACCGTGGGCCGGGAAACACCATATATTTT. This sequence encodes CALHRGPGNTIYF. The chain carries TRBV2 and TRBJ1-3; no firm D call. Germline V gene data show CDR1 as SNHLY and CDR2 as FYNNEI. The CDR3 loop spans 13 amino acids. Trimming removed 11 bases at V and 4 bases at J, with 15 bases between.